This TCR beta chain was sequenced in a study of shared clonotypes between healthy human individuals. Data came from immunoSEQ multiplex PCR; TCRdb stores just in-frame clones and leaves some out. The sample shows over a million clones, approximately 98% of them seen only once. Germline loops: CDR1 SNHLY, CDR2 FYNNEI. The CDR3 has 16 amino acids. The germline V and J ends were trimmed by 1 base and 1 base, with 12 bases remaining between them. This clonotype was sampled from a man younger than 45 in good health. Sequencing input: naive CD4+ T cells sorted from blood. Noted subset: CD45RA+ positively selected. The chain has TRBV2 and TRBJ2-3; D call uncertain. CDR3 sequence: CASSEVELWGTDTQYF. For the CDR3, the DNA is TGTGCCAGCAGTGAAGTCGAACTTTGGGGCACAGATACGCAGTATTTT.